One sample yielded the 28 T cell receptor beta chains listed below, sequenced in a study of blood T cell repertoires in COVID-19. Using immunoSEQ multiplex PCR, the repertoire was profiled, and TCRdb retains in-frame clones only, with some absent. The sample records approximately 79,000 clones, 84% being singletons. Sample: peripheral blood. The receptors were sampled from a woman between 50 and 59 years old with acute or convalescent COVID-19.

This clone was observed once. At one end, the junction sequence differs from germline, possibly due to a read error. CDR3 residues: CASSIDHRQGKDF. CDR3 bases: TGTGCCAGTAGTATAGATCATCGACAGGGTAAGGACTTC. J is TRBJ2-7 and V is TRBV19, with 7 bases lining up with TRBD1. CDR3 size: 13 residues. CDR1 and CDR2 from the germline V gene are LNHDA and SQIVND (reference sequence).

The chain uses TRBV4-3 and TRBJ2-3; 10 bases map to TRBD2. The CDR3 has 17 residues. Germline V gene sequence: CDR1 LGHNA, CDR2 YSLEER. V gave up 1 base and J gave up 2 bases; unmatched junction bases: 6. CDR3: CASSQAGGLANTDTQYF. The CDR3 DNA sequence: TGCGCCAGCAGCCAAGCAGGGGGACTAGCGAACACAGATACGCAGTATTTT.

A few counts support this clone. The chain combines TRBV25-1 with TRBJ2-7; TRBD1 matches 12 bases. V shed 11 bases, J shed 4 bases, and the junction held 3 bases outside the gene matches. This CDR3 spans 12 amino acids. Germline CDR1 MGHDK, CDR2 SYGVNS. CDR3 nucleotide sequence: TGTGCCTCGGGACAGGGGGCATACGAGCAGTACTTC. Translation: CASGQGAYEQYF.

The chain is built from TRBV3-1 (or the pseudogene TRBV3-2) and TRBJ2-2, with 10 nucleotides matching TRBD1. Germline V gives CDR1 LGHDT, CDR2 YNNKEL (reference sequence). The length of the CDR3 is 18 residues. V gave up 10 bases and J gave up 5 bases; unmatched junction bases: 19. The CDR3 here is CATLGPRDRGFWTGELFF. As DNA, the CDR3 is TGTGCCACCTTGGGGCCCCGGGACAGGGGATTTTGGACCGGGGAGCTGTTTTTT.

The chain links TRBV7-9 to TRBJ1-5; 9 bases match TRBD1. This CDR3 has 16 amino acids. Germline V gene sequence: CDR1 SEHNR, CDR2 FQNEAQ (reference sequence). The junction had 6 bases not matched to a gene; V was cut back by 5 bases and J by 1 base. The CDR3 reads CASSPQGAGSNQPQHF. In DNA, the CDR3 is TGTGCCAGCAGCCCACAGGGGGCAGGGAGCAATCAGCCCCAGCATTTT.

The chain recombines TRBV7-3 with TRBJ2-3; 9 nucleotides match TRBD1. This CDR3 comprises 17 residues. With 4 bases clipped from V and 6 bases from J, the junction kept 14 bases outside the gene matches. CDR1 SGHTA and CDR2 FQGTGA come from the germline V gene. DNA of the CDR3: TGTGCCAGCAGCTCGGGACAGGGACTATCCCCGTGGGATACGCAGTATTTT. Its protein is CASSSGQGLSPWDTQYF.

The chain has TRBV19 and TRBJ2-1; 9 bases match TRBD1. Germline assignment: CDR1 LNHDA and CDR2 SQIVND (reference sequence). Losses at the gene ends were 5 bases for V and 9 bases for J; bases not matched to a gene: 8. The CDR3 runs to 14 residues. This CDR3 reads CASSVGTGYGEQFF. As DNA, the CDR3 is TGTGCCAGTAGTGTAGGGACAGGGTATGGTGAGCAGTTCTTC.

V and J are TRBV2 and TRBJ2-7, with 8 bases matching TRBD2. V gave up 3 bases and J gave up 3 bases; unmatched junction bases: 1. Germline V lookup: CDR1 SNHLY, CDR2 FYNNEI. The CDR3 has 13 amino acids. CDR3: CASSDSGNYEQYF. CDR3 DNA sequence: TGTGCCAGCAGTGATAGCGGGAACTACGAGCAGTACTTC.

The chain has TRBV6-2 or TRBV6-3 and TRBJ2-2; D gene unclear. V shed 6 bases and J shed 6 bases, with 20 bases lying between them. The CDR3 extends over 16 amino acids. Germline V gene sequence: CDR1 MNHEY, CDR2 SVGEGT. The CDR3 reads CASSLAPFRRAGELFF. CDR3 DNA: TGTGCCAGCAGCCTCGCCCCCTTTCGCCGCGCCGGGGAGCTGTTTTTT.

The chain employs TRBV6-4 and TRBJ1-5; D gene unclear. There are 14 residues in the CDR3. V lost 4 bases, J lost 6 bases, and 13 bases lay in between. The germline V gene has CDR1 MRHNA and CDR2 SNTAGT. CDR3 loop: CASSVSDEGQPQHF. The CDR3 DNA is TGTGCCAGCAGTGTCTCGGACGAGGGTCAGCCCCAGCATTTT.

This clone occurred a few times. The CDR3 here is CASSPSRDRPYEQYF. CDR3 DNA: TGTGCCAGCTCACCAAGCCGGGACAGACCCTACGAGCAGTACTTC. This chain links TRBV18 with TRBJ2-7, with 7 bases that match TRBD1. This CDR3 comprises 15 residues. Germline V CDR1 and CDR2: KGHSH, LQKENI. The J segment lost 2 bases and the V segment lost 2 bases, leaving 6 bases of the junction unmatched.

J is TRBJ1-1 and V is TRBV7-2, with D maybe TRBD1 (5 bases). The CDR3 runs 14 residues. V lost 3 bases and J lost 4, with 12 bases in between. In germline, CDR1 is SGHTA, CDR2 FQGNSA. Written as DNA, the CDR3 is TGTGCCAGCAGCTTGACAGTGCTCTCCACTGAAGCTTTCTTT. Translation: CASSLTVLSTEAFF.

The chain combines TRBV4-2 with TRBJ1-5; D might be TRBD1 (5 bases). CDR3 length equals 15 residues. Germline V CDR1 and CDR2: LGHNA, YNFKEQ. Trimming shortened V by 0 bases and J by 4 bases, and 10 bases separated the two germline ends. This CDR3 reads CASSQDQGANQPQHF. The DNA of the CDR3 is TGTGCCAGCAGCCAAGACCAGGGTGCAAATCAGCCCCAGCATTTT.

J is TRBJ1-5 and V is TRBV24-1, with a possible D match to TRBD1 (6 bases). This CDR3 region has 16 residues. V was cut by 4 bases and J by 3 bases, with 15 bases left in between. The V gene's germline CDR1 is KGHDR and CDR2 SFDVKD. In nucleotides, the CDR3 is TGTGCCACCAGTGAGGGGGCCGGACAGCACAATCAGCCCCAGCATTTT. Amino acid sequence: CATSEGAGQHNQPQHF.

The gene calls are TRBV6-1 and TRBJ1-3; D is possibly TRBD1 (5 bases). CDR1 is MNHNS and CDR2 is SASEGT in the germline V gene. The ends were cut back, 1 base at V and 3 bases at J, with 7 bases in the middle. CDR3 length equals 14 residues. DNA for the CDR3: TGTGCCAGCAGTGAAGGACAGATTGGAAACACCATATATTTT. The encoded protein is CASSEGQIGNTIYF.

This chain joins TRBV3-1 (or the pseudogene TRBV3-2) and TRBJ2-1; TRBD2 matches at 7 bases. This CDR3 region has 14 residues. Per the germline V gene, CDR1 is LGHDT and CDR2 is YNNKEL (reference sequence). J lost 6 bases, V lost 1 base, and 3 bases had no gene match. This chain's CDR3 is CASSQGLAGNEQFF. CDR3 bases: TGTGCCAGCAGCCAAGGACTAGCCGGCAATGAGCAGTTCTTC.

This clone was observed a single time. The chain links TRBV27 to TRBJ2-2; D gene ambiguous. The CDR3 extends over 13 amino acids. V was cut by 2 bases and J by 4 bases, with 5 bases left in between. Per the germline V gene, CDR1 is MNHEY and CDR2 is SMNVEV (reference sequence). The DNA of the CDR3 is TGTGCCAGCAGTTTAAGAGGCACCGGGGAGCTGTTTTTT. Its protein is CASSLRGTGELFF.

The chain uses TRBV7-3 and TRBJ2-3; weak D call: TRBD2 (6 bases). Looked up from germline, CDR1 is SGHTA and CDR2 is FQGTGA. The CDR3 consists of 14 residues. The V and J ends lost 1 base and 13 bases respectively, with 18 bases between them. The DNA of the CDR3 is TGTGCCAGCAGCTTAAGTCCACGGGACTCCGTGGAGTATTTT. Residues: CASSLSPRDSVEYF.

The chain combines TRBV10-3 with TRBJ1-6, with TRBD1 identical over 9 bases. Germline loops: CDR1 ENHRY, CDR2 SYGVKD. The CDR3 consists of 19 residues. V lost 8 bases and J lost 0; bases outside the gene matches: 14. CDR3 region: CAISSPGQGTSSYNSPLHF. The CDR3 DNA follows: TGTGCCATCTCCTCCCCGGGACAGGGTACGAGCTCCTATAATTCACCCCTCCACTTT.

The gene calls are TRBV6-2 or TRBV6-3 and TRBJ1-4; no reliable D call. With 5 bases removed from V and 0 bases from J, the gap between germline ends came to 19 bases. The CDR3 totals 18 residues. Per the germline V gene, CDR1 is MNHEY and CDR2 is SVGEGT. The CDR3 loop reads CASSPILLDWTTNEKLFF. The CDR3 DNA is TGTGCCAGCAGTCCAATACTCTTAGACTGGACAACTAATGAAAAACTGTTTTTT.

The chain links TRBV6-5 to TRBJ2-1; D is perhaps TRBD2 (6 bases). The CDR3 consists of 16 residues. V shed 0 bases and J shed 5 bases, with 14 bases lying between them. Germline-derived CDR1 and CDR2 are MNHEY and SVGAGI. Written as DNA, the CDR3 is TGTGCCAGCAGTTACTCTTGGGGAGGTGGTGACAATGAGCAGTTCTTC. Its translation: CASSYSWGGGDNEQFF.

The chain recombines TRBV19 with TRBJ1-5, with TRBD1 as a possible D gene (6 bases). Per germline, CDR1 LNHDA and CDR2 SQIVND (reference sequence). CDR3 size: 14 residues. V lost 3 bases and J 4 bases, leaving 10 bases between the germline ends. The CDR3 spells CASSITQGNQPQHF. The CDR3 DNA sequence: TGTGCCAGTAGTATCACTCAGGGGAATCAGCCCCAGCATTTT. Full variable domain (remainder filled in from reference TRBV19 and TRBJ1-5): DGGITQSPKYLFRKEGQNVTLSCEQNLNHDAMYWYRQDPGQGLRLIYYSQIVNDFQKGDIAEGYSVSREKKESFPLTVTSAQKNPTAFYLCASSITQGNQPQHFGDGTRLSIL.

The V call is TRBV5-1, the J call TRBJ2-5; 8 nucleotides line up with TRBD1. The CDR3 runs 15 residues. Germline V CDR1 and CDR2: SGHRS, YFSETQ. The ends lost 6 bases at V and 2 bases at J; junction bases unmatched: 9. The CDR3 sequence is CASNPQGGKQETQYF. DNA for the CDR3: TGCGCCAGCAATCCACAGGGGGGCAAACAAGAGACCCAGTACTTC.

The V and J genes are TRBV6-2 or TRBV6-3 and TRBJ2-1; 11 nucleotides align to TRBD1. Per the germline V gene, CDR1 is MNHEY and CDR2 is SVGEGT. V gave up 6 bases and J gave up 1 base; unmatched junction bases: 8. The length of the CDR3 is 17 residues. This CDR3 is CASSRGTGGFSYNEQFF. The DNA for the CDR3 is TGTGCCAGCAGCCGGGGGACAGGGGGATTTTCCTACAATGAGCAGTTCTTC.

The chain joins TRBV2 to TRBJ1-1; D remains ambiguous. V lost 7 bases, J lost 4 bases, and 16 bases lay in between. The germline CDR1 and CDR2 sequences are SNHLY and FYNNEI. The CDR3 is 14 residues long. CDR3 DNA: TGTGCCAGCAAGGGAGCAGCGGTTACCACTGAAGCTTTCTTT. Translation: CASKGAAVTTEAFF.

The rearrangement uses TRBV12-5 and TRBJ1-5; D is perhaps TRBD1 (6 bases). Germline assignment: CDR1 LGHNT and CDR2 FRNRAP. The CDR3 has 18 amino acids. V was cut by 0 bases and J by 1 base, with 16 bases left in between. This CDR3 is CASGLVLWGQGSNQPQHF. CDR3 in DNA: TGTGCTAGTGGTTTGGTTCTGTGGGGGCAAGGAAGCAATCAGCCCCAGCATTTT.

CDR3 in DNA: TGTGCCAGCTCCTTGGACAGGGGATCCTACGAGCAGTACTTC. Protein sequence: CASSLDRGSYEQYF. The chain links TRBV5-4 to TRBJ2-7, with 9 bases lining up with TRBD1. The ends lost 7 bases at V and 1 base at J; junction bases unmatched: 6. This CDR3 region has 14 residues. In germline, CDR1 is SGHNT, CDR2 YYREEE (reference sequence).

The CDR3 spells CASYRDGGTYEQYF. The CDR3 DNA follows: TGCGCCAGCTACCGGGACGGGGGGACCTACGAGCAGTACTTC. This chain links TRBV5-1 with TRBJ2-7; 7 bases are shared with TRBD2. Unmatched junction bases numbered 9, after V lost 7 bases and J lost 2 bases. Germline-derived CDR1 and CDR2 are SGHRS and YFSETQ. This CDR3 has 14 amino acids.